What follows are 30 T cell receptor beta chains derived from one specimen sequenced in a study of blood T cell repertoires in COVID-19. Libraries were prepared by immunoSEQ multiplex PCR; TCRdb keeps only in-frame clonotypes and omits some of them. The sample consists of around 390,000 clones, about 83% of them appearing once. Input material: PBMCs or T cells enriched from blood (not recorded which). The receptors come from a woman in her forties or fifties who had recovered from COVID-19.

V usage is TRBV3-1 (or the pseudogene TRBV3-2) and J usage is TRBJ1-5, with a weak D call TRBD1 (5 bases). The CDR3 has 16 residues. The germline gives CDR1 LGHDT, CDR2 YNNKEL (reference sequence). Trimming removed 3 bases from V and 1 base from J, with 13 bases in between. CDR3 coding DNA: TGTGCCAGCAGCCATGCAGGAAGGGGCAGCAATCAGCCCCAGCATTTT. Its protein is CASSHAGRGSNQPQHF.

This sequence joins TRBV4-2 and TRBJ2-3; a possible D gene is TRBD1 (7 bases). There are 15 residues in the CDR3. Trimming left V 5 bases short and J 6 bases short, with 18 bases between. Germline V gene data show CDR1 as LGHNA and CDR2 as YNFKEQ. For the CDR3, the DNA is TGTGCCAGCAGCGACGGGCCAGGGGGGAAGGATACGCAGTATTTT. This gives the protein CASSDGPGGKDTQYF.

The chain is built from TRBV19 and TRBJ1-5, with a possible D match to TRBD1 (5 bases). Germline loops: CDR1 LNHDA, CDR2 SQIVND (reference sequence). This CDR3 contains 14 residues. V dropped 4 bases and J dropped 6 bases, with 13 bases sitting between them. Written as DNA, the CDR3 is TGTGCCAGTAGTACCTCAGGGTTTCGTCAGCCCCAGCATTTT. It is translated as CASSTSGFRQPQHF.

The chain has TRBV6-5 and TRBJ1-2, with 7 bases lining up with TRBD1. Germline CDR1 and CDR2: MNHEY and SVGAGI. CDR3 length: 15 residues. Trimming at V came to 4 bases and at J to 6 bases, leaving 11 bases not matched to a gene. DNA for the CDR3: TGTGCCAGCAGTTCTCACGTGACAGGGACCCATGGCTACACCTTC. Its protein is CASSSHVTGTHGYTF.

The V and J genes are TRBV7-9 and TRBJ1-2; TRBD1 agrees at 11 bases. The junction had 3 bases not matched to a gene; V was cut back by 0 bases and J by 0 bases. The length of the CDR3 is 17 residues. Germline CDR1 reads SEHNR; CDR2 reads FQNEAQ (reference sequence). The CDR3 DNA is TGTGCCAGCAGCTTAGCCGGGACAGGGGGTTCTAACTATGGCTACACCTTC. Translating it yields CASSLAGTGGSNYGYTF.

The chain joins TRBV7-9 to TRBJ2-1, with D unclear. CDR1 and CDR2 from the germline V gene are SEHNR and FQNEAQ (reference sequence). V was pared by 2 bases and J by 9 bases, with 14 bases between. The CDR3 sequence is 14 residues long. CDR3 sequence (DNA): TGTGCCAGCAGCTTATCTAAGTTCCCTCCTGAGCAGTTCTTC. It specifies CASSLSKFPPEQFF. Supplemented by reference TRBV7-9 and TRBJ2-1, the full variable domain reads DTGVSQNPRHKITKRGQNVTFRCDPISEHNRLYWYRQTLGQGPEFLTYFQNEAQLEKSRLLSDRFSAERPKGSFSTLEIQRTEQGDSAMYLCASSLSKFPPEQFFGPGTRLTVL.

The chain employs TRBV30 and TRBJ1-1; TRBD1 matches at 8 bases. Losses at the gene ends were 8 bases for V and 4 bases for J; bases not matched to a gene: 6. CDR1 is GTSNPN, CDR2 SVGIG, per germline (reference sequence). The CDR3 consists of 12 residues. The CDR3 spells CAGNRGATEAFF. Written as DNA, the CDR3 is TGTGCCGGTAACAGGGGGGCCACTGAAGCTTTCTTT.

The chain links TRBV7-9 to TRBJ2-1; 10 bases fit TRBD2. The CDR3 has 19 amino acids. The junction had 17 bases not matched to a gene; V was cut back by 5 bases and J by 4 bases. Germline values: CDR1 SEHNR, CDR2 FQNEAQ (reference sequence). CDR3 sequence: CASSPNWDSGGKTYNEQFF. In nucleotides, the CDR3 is TGTGCCAGCAGCCCTAACTGGGATAGCGGGGGGAAAACATACAATGAGCAGTTCTTC.

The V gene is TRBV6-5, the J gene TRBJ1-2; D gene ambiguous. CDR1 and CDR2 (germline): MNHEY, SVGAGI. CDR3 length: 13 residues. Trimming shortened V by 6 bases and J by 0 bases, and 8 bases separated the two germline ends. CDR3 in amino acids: CASSPTPNYGYTF. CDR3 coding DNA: TGTGCCAGCAGCCCGACACCTAACTATGGCTACACCTTC.

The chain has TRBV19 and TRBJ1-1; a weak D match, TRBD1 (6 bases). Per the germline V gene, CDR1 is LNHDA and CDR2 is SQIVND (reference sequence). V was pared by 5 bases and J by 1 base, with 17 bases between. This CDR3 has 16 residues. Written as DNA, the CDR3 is TGTGCCAGTAGTCTGTTTACAGGGAGTAGGAACACTGAAGCTTTCTTT. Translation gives CASSLFTGSRNTEAFF.

The CDR3 loop reads CASSLGENTEAFF. The CDR3 nucleotides are TGTGCCAGCAGCTTAGGAGAGAACACTGAAGCTTTCTTT. The J gene is TRBJ1-1, the V gene TRBV7-3; D is uncertain. Deletions cut 2 bases from V and 1 base from J, with 5 bases between. This CDR3 has 13 residues. Germline V gives CDR1 SGHTA, CDR2 FQGTGA.

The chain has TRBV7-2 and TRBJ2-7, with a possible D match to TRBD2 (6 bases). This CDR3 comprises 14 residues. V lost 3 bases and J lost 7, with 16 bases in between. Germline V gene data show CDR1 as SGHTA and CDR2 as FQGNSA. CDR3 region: CASSLGGASGEQYF. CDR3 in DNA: TGTGCCAGCAGCTTGGGCGGGGCTTCTGGTGAGCAGTACTTC.

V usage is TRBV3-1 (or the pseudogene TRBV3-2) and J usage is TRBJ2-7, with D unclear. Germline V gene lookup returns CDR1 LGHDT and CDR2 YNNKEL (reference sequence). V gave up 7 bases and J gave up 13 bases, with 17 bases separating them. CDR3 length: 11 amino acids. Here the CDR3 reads CASKHSRALYF. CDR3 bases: TGTGCCAGCAAACATAGCCGAGCCTTATACTTC.

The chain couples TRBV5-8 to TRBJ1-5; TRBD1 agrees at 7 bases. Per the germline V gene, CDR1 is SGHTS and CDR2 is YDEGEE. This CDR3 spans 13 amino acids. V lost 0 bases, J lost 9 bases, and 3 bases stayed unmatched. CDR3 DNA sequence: TGTGCCAGCAGCTTGGACTACAGGGGGCCCCAGCATTTT. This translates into CASSLDYRGPQHF.

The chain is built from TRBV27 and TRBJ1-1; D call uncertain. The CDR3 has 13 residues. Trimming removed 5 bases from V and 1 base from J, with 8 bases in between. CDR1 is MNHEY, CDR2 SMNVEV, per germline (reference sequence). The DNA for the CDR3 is TGTGCCAGCAGTAACGCGGGGAACACTGAAGCTTTCTTT. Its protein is CASSNAGNTEAFF.

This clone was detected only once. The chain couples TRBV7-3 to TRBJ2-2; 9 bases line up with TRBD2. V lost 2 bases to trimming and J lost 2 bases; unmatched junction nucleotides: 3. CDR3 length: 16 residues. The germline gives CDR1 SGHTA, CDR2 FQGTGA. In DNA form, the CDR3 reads TGTGCCAGCAGCTTATTAGCGGGGGCCAACACCGGGGAGCTGTTTTTT. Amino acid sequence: CASSLLAGANTGELFF.

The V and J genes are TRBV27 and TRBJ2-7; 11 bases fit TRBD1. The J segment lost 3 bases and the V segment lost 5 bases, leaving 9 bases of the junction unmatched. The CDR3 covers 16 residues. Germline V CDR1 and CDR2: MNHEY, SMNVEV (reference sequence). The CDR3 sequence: CASSLLRTGGVYEQYF. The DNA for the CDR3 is TGTGCCAGCAGTCTTCTAAGGACAGGGGGCGTCTACGAGCAGTACTTC.

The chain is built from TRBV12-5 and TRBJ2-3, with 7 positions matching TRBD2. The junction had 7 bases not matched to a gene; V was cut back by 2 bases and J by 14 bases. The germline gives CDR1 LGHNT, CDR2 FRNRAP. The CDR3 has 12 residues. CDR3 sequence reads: CASGLPTSFLYF. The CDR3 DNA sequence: TGTGCTAGTGGTTTGCCGACTAGCTTTCTGTATTTT.

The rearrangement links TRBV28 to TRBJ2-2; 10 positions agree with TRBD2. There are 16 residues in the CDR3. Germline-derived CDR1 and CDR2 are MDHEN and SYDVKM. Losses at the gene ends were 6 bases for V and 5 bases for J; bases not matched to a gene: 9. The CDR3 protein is CASSLAGGSRTGELFF. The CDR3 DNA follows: TGTGCCAGCAGCTTAGCGGGGGGTTCGAGGACCGGGGAGCTGTTTTTT.

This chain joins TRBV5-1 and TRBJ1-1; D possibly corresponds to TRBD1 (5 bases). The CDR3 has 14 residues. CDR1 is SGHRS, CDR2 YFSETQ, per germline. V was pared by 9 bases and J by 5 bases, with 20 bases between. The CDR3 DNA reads TGCGCCACCCGAAGAGACAGTTCCCTAACTGAAGCTTTCTTT. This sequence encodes CATRRDSSLTEAFF.

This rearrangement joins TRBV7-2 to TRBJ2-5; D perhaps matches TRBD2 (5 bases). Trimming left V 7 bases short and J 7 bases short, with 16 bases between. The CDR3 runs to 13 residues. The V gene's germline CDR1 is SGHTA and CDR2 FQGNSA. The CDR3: CASTQEAKGTQYF. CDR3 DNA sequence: TGTGCCAGCACCCAGGAGGCAAAAGGGACCCAGTACTTC.

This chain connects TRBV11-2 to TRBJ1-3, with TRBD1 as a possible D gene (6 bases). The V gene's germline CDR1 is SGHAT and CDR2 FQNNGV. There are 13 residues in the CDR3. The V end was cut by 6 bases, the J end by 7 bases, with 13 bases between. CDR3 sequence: CASRYRESNTIYF. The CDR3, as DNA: TGTGCCAGCAGATACAGGGAAAGCAACACCATATATTTT.

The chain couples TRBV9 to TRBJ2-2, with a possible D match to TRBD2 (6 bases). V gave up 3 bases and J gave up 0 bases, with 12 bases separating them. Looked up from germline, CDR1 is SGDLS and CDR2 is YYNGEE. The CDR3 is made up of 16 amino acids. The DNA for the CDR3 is TGTGCCAGCAGCGGCGCGGGACGTCCGAACACCGGGGAGCTGTTTTTT. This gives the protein CASSGAGRPNTGELFF.

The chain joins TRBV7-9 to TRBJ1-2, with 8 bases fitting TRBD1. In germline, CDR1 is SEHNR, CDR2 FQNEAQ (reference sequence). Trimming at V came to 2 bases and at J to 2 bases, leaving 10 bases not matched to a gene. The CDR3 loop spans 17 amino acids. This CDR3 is CASSLRQGALRNYGYTF. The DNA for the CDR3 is TGTGCCAGCAGCTTAAGGCAGGGGGCGCTTAGGAACTATGGCTACACCTTC.

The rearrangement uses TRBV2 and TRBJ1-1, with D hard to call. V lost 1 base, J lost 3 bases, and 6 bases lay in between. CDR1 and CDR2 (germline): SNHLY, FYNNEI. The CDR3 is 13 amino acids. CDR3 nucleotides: TGTGCCAGCAGTGAAGTTGAGCACACTGAAGCTTTCTTT. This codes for CASSEVEHTEAFF.

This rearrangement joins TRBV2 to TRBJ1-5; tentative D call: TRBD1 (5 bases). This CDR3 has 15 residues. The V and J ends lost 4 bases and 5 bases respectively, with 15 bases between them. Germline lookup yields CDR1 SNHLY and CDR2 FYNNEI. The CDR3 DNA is TGTGCCAGCAGTGGATCCACAGGAAATTATCAGCCCCAGCATTTT. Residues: CASSGSTGNYQPQHF.

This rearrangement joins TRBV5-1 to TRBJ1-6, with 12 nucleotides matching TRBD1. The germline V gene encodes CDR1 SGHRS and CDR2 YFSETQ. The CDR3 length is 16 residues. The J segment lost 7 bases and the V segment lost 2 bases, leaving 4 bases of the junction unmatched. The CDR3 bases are TGCGCCAGCAGCTTACCGGGACAGGGGGCGAATTCACCCCTCCACTTT. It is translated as CASSLPGQGANSPLHF.

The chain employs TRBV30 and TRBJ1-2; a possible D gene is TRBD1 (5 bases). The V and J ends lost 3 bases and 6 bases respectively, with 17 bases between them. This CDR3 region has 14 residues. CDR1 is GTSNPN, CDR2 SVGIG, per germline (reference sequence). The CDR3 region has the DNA TGTGCCTGGAGGGGGGGTAGGGAGAGGAATGGCTACACCTTC. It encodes CAWRGGRERNGYTF.

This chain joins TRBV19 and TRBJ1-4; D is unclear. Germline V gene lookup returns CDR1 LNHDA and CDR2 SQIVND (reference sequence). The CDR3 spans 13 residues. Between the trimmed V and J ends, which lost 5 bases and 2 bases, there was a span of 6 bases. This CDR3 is CASSGQTNEKLFF. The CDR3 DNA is TGTGCCAGTAGTGGTCAGACTAATGAAAAACTGTTTTTT.

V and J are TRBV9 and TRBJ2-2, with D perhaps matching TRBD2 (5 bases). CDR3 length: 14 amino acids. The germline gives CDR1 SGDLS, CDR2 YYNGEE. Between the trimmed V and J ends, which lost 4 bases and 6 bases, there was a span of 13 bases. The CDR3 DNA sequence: TGTGCCAGCAGCACCCGGACTGTCTCCGGGGAGCTGTTTTTT. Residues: CASSTRTVSGELFF.